This T cell receptor beta chain was identified during a study of control samples from healthy donors and cancer patients (dated by TCRdb to the early 2020s). Receptor libraries were prepared by the immunoSEQ multiplex PCR assay. TCRdb carries this immuneACCESS record with in-frame sequences only. Its versions omit some clonotypes, under half of them owing to an unresolved V gene in the studies checked, with the rest unexplained. The sample profile shows roughly 150,000 clones; about 94% of them were found once. Approximately 2.5% of the sample goes to the ten largest clones. This clone occurred once. It has no known antigen specificity. No base quality information exists; no much larger clone differs at one position. Per the germline V gene, MNHNS is the CDR1 and SASEGT is the CDR2. The cysteine opens and the phenylalanine closes a CDR3 of 15 amino acids. Only the CDR3 part of the read is kept: 45 bases, read in frame from the first base. V is cut by 2 bases and J by 11 bases, and the space between the germline ends is 19 bases.

The V gene is TRBV6-1 and the J gene is TRBJ2-1; TRBD1 might be the D gene, on 6 matching bases. This TCR derives from a man over 45 in good health. The material sequenced was blood. The CDR3 here reads CASSESSGVALQQFF. At the DNA level, the sequence is TGTGCCAGCAGTGAAAGTTCAGGGGTCGCCCTACAGCAGTTCTTC.